This is a list of T cell receptor beta chains from one sample in a study of long-term antiretroviral therapy in people with HIV. Sequenced by immunoSEQ multiplex PCR; TCRdb stores in-frame clones only, minus some. The profile shows about 28,000 clones, roughly 84% of them singletons. This sample comprised unsorted PBMCs, obtained 3 years after starting antiretroviral therapy. The receptors here all came from a man between 35 and 55 years old with HIV. The CDR3 runs from the conserved cysteine through the conserved F or W. The D gene is left open where the match is weak. The listing skips clone size in some rows; elsewhere it reads once, few, many or a size class.

v_gene	len	j_gene	abundance	d_gene	CDR3nt	CDR3aa
TRBV6-1	12	TRBJ1-1	.	.	TGTGCCAGCAGCCCAGGGGCCGCTGAAGCTTTCTTT	CASSPGAAEAFF
TRBV6-6	14	TRBJ1-5	.	.	TGTGCCACCCAAGCTCACTATAGCAATCAGCCCCAGCATTTT	CATQAHYSNQPQHF
TRBV5-1	16	TRBJ2-1	.	TRBD1	TGCGCCAGCAGCTTGGGCGCGGACAGGGCGTACAATGAGCAGTTCTTC	CASSLGADRAYNEQFF
TRBV5-8	16	TRBJ2-6	.	TRBD2	TGTGCCACCCGTCGGGGGGAGATCTCTGGGGCCAACGTCCTGACTTTC	CATRRGEISGANVLTF
TRBV7-8	14	TRBJ2-3	.	.	TGTGCCAGCAGCTTCCGGGGCGGCACAGATACGCAGTATTTT	CASSFRGGTDTQYF
TRBV25-1	13	TRBJ2-1	.	TRBD2	TGTGCCAGCAGTAAGCGGGGAAACAATGAGCAGTTCTTC	CASSKRGNNEQFF
TRBV28	16	TRBJ1-1	.	.	TGTGCCAGCAGTCCCCCTCATATGGGTGGGAGGACTGAAGCTTTCTTT	CASSPPHMGGRTEAFF
TRBV5-8	17	TRBJ1-4	.	.	TGTGCCAGCAGCTTTGCGCGGACGGCAGGGACTAATGAAAAACTGTTTTTT	CASSFARTAGTNEKLFF
TRBV19	14	TRBJ1-2	.	TRBD1	TGTGCCAGCAACACGGGACAGGGTGACTATGGCTACACCTTC	CASNTGQGDYGYTF
TRBV18	18	TRBJ2-1	once	TRBD1	TGTGCCAGCTCCCTGACAGGGTCCATCCCGCGGTCCTACAATGAGCAGTTCTTC	CASSLTGSIPRSYNEQFF
TRBV29-1	15	TRBJ2-2	few	TRBD1	TGCAGCGTTGAAGACGGGACAGCAAACACCGGGGAGCTGTTTTTT	CSVEDGTANTGELFF
TRBV19	14	TRBJ1-2	.	.	TGTGCCAGTAGTATCGGAAGTACTAACTATGGCTACACCTTC	CASSIGSTNYGYTF
TRBV7-3	18	TRBJ2-2	.	TRBD1	TGTGCCAGCAGCCGGTACCTTCGGACAGGGTCGAACACCGGGGAGCTGTTTTTT	CASSRYLRTGSNTGELFF
TRBV7-9	15	TRBJ1-4	.	.	TGTGCCAGCAGCCCCCCGGGGAACCCTAATGAAAAACTGTTTTTT	CASSPPGNPNEKLFF
TRBV9	15	TRBJ2-7	.	.	TGTGCCAGCAGCGCCACGACGGGGGCGGGCTACGAGCAGTACTTC	CASSATTGAGYEQYF
TRBV5-6	14	TRBJ2-7	.	.	TGTGCCAGCAGCTTGAGGGGTCGATCCTACGAGCAGTACTTC	CASSLRGRSYEQYF
TRBV5-5	15	TRBJ2-2	.	TRBD1	TGTGCCAGCGGATCAGGGGGCCTGAACACCGGGGAGCTGTTTTTT	CASGSGGLNTGELFF
TRBV5-1	13	TRBJ2-1	once	.	TGCGCCAGCAGCTTCCCCCCCTACAATGAGCAGTTCTTC	CASSFPPYNEQFF
TRBV27	15	TRBJ2-3	.	TRBD2	TGTGCCAGCAGGAAACTAGCGGGGAACACAGATACGCAGTATTTT	CASRKLAGNTDTQYF
TRBV6-5	13	TRBJ1-1	.	TRBD1	TGTGCCAGCAGTTACCGGGACAGACCTGAAGCTTTCTTT	CASSYRDRPEAFF
TRBV4-1	15	TRBJ2-4	.	.	TGCGCCAGCAGCCAAGGGACCCTTTACAATGGCATTCAGTACTTC	CASSQGTLYNGIQYF
TRBV7-2	17	TRBJ2-4	.	TRBD2	TGTGCCAGCAGCTCCGCCGGGACTAGCGGGAGGCGGGACATTCAGTACTTC	CASSSAGTSGRRDIQYF
TRBV27	14	TRBJ2-3	.	.	TGTGCCAGCAGTACGATCGGGGCCGGAGATACGCAGTATTTT	CASSTIGAGDTQYF
TRBV9	13	TRBJ1-5	.	.	TGTGCCAGCAGCGTAGGGAGCCGGGGGCCCCAGCATTTT	CASSVGSRGPQHF
TRBV6-5	14	TRBJ1-1	.	.	TGTGCCAGCAGTTCCGGCGGGGGGAGGACTGAAGCTTTCTTT	CASSSGGGRTEAFF
TRBV6-1	14	TRBJ2-4	.	.	TGTGCCAGCAGTGAACAGGTGGCCAAAAACATTCAGTACTTC	CASSEQVAKNIQYF
TRBV2	13	TRBJ2-1	once	.	TGTGCCAGCAGCGAGGGACTTTACAATGAGCAGTTCTTC	CASSEGLYNEQFF
TRBV10-2	14	TRBJ2-7	.	TRBD1	TGCGCCAGCAGTGAAGGGACAGCAGCACACGAGCAGTACTTC	CASSEGTAAHEQYF
TRBV5-1	18	TRBJ1-3	.	.	TGCGCCAGCAGCCCGGACAGCATGGTGCCCGGCTCTGGAAACACCATATATTTT	CASSPDSMVPGSGNTIYF
TRBV13	13	TRBJ1-2	.	TRBD1	TGTGCCAGCAGCCGGGACAGGAAGGATGGCTACACCTTC	CASSRDRKDGYTF
TRBV7-9	17	TRBJ2-7	.	TRBD2	TGTGCCAGCAGCTTAGCCCCTGGGACTAGCAACGCCTACGAGCAGTACTTC	CASSLAPGTSNAYEQYF
TRBV11-2	14	TRBJ1-2	.	TRBD1	TGTGCCAGCAGCTTGGAGGACAGGGTTGGGGGCTACACCTTC	CASSLEDRVGGYTF
TRBV2	15	TRBJ2-7	.	TRBD1	TGTGCCAGCAGTGCCTACAGGGGCGCGGGCTACGAGCAGTACTTC	CASSAYRGAGYEQYF
TRBV7-8	18	TRBJ2-2	.	.	TGTGCCAGCAGCACGGAGAGGCGTGGACTAAAGAACACCGGGGAGCTGTTTTTT	CASSTERRGLKNTGELFF
TRBV27	17	TRBJ2-7	.	.	TGTGCCAGCAGTTTATCACCACGACAGGGGACTAGCTACGAGCAGTACTTC	CASSLSPRQGTSYEQYF
TRBV5-1	13	TRBJ2-3	.	.	TGCGCCAGCAGCTTGGGACCCGAAGATACGCAGTATTTT	CASSLGPEDTQYF
TRBV27	14	TRBJ1-2	.	TRBD1	TGTGCCAGCCGGTGGGGAGGGACAGGGAACGGCTACACCTTC	CASRWGGTGNGYTF
TRBV6-5	14	TRBJ1-1	once	TRBD1	TGTGCCAGCAGTTCCGGGACAGTTAACACTGAAGCTTTCTTT	CASSSGTVNTEAFF
TRBV14	16	TRBJ1-2	.	TRBD1	TGTGCCAGCAGCCCCCTAGGGACAGCTACTAACTATGGCTACACCTTC	CASSPLGTATNYGYTF
TRBV7-9	16	TRBJ2-5	.	.	TGTGCCAGCAGCTCCACCTGGACAGGGAGGGAGGAGACCCAGTACTTC	CASSSTWTGREETQYF
TRBV7-3	15	TRBJ2-6	.	.	TGTGCCAGCAGCTCCCAGCAAGCTGGGGCCAACGTCCTGACTTTC	CASSSQQAGANVLTF
TRBV15	20	TRBJ2-7	.	.	TGTGCCACCAGCAGAGATCGGGACACCTCCCAGGCCCCAAGCTCCTACGAGCAGTACTTC	CATSRDRDTSQAPSSYEQYF
TRBV11-2	13	TRBJ1-5	few	.	TGTGCCAGCAGCCAAAACAGGGATCAGCCCCAGCATTTT	CASSQNRDQPQHF
TRBV7-9	15	TRBJ1-3	once	.	TGTGCCAGCAGCTTAGCGCGGACCTCTGGAAACACCATATATTTT	CASSLARTSGNTIYF
TRBV7-9	18	TRBJ2-3	.	TRBD1	TGTGCCAGCAGCTTAGATGGGACAGACCCTGAATCCACAGATACGCAGTATTTT	CASSLDGTDPESTDTQYF
TRBV10-2	13	TRBJ1-6	.	.	TGCGCCACCCTGCAGGGGTATAATTCACCCCTCCACTTT	CATLQGYNSPLHF
TRBV7-8	12	TRBJ2-7	once	.	TGTGCCAGCAGCTTAGATGCGAACGAGCAGTACTTC	CASSLDANEQYF
TRBV20-1	11	TRBJ2-1	.	.	TGCAGTGCTAGGTTAGCCAATGAGCAGTTCTTC	CSARLANEQFF
TRBV12-5	14	TRBJ1-1	.	.	TGTGCTAGTGGTTTGGGACCCGCGGGCACTGAAGCTTTCTTT	CASGLGPAGTEAFF
TRBV30	13	TRBJ2-3	.	.	TGTGCCTGGAGTGTTCAGGAGTTGGATACGCAGTATTTT	CAWSVQELDTQYF
TRBV7-3	16	TRBJ2-1	.	.	TGTGCCAGCAGCCACAGACTCGGACTGGTCGGCAATGAGCAGTTCTTC	CASSHRLGLVGNEQFF
TRBV9	13	TRBJ2-5	.	.	TGTGCCAGCAGCCCCGGACACCTAGAGACCCAGTACTTC	CASSPGHLETQYF
TRBV13	14	TRBJ2-5	.	.	TGTGCCAGCAGCTTAGGGAGGGGCAGAGAGACCCAGTACTTC	CASSLGRGRETQYF